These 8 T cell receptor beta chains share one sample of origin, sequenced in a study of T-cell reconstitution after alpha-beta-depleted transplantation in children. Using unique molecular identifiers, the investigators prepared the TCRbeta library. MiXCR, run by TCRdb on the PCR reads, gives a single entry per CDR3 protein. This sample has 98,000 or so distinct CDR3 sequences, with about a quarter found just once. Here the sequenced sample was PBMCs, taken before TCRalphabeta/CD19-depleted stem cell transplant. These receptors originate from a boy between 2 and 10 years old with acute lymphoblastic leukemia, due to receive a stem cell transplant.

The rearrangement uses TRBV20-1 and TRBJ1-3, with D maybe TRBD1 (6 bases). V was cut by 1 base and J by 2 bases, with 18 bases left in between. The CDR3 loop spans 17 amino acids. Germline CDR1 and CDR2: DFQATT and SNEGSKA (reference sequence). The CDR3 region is CSARVPGQRPAGNTIYF. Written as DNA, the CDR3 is TGCAGTGCTAGAGTCCCTGGACAGCGGCCTGCTGGAAACACCATATATTTT.

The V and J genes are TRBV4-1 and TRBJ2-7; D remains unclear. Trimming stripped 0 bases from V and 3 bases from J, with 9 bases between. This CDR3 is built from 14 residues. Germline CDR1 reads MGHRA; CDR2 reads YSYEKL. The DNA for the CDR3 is TGCGCCAGCAGCCAAGAGGACCCATTCTACGAGCAGTACTTC. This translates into CASSQEDPFYEQYF.

The CDR3 DNA reads as TGCGCCAGCAGCTCAGGGACAGGGAGCTCCTATAATTCACCCCTCCACTTT. It translates to CASSSGTGSSYNSPLHF. The chain joins TRBV5-1 to TRBJ1-6; 9 bases are a match to TRBD1. Trimming at V came to 3 bases and at J to 0 bases, leaving 4 bases not matched to a gene. The length of the CDR3 is 17 residues. CDR1 is SGHRS, CDR2 YFSETQ, per germline.

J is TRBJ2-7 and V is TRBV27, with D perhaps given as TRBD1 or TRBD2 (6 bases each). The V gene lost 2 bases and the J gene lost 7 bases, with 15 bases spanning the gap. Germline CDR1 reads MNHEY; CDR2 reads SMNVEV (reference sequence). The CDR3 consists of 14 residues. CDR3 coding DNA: TGTGCCAGCAGTTTAAAGGGGGGTTCGCGAGAGCAGTACTTC. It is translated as CASSLKGGSREQYF.

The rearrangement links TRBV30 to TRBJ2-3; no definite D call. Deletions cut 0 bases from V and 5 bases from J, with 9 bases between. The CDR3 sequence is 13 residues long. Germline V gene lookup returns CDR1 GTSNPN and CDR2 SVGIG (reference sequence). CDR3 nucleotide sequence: TGTGCCTGGAGTGTTGCAGGTGGAGATACGCAGTATTTT. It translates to CAWSVAGGDTQYF.

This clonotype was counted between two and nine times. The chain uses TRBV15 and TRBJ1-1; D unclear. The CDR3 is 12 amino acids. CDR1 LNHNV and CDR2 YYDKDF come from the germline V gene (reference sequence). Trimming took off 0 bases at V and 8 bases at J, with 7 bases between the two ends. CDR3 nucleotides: TGTGCCACCAGCAGAGATCAGCAGGAAGCTTTCTTT. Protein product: CATSRDQQEAFF.

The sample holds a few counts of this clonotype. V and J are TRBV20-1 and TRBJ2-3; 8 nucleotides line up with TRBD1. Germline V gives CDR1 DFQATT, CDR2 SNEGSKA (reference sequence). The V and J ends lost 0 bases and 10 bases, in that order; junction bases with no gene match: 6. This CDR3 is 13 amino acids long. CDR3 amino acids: CSARDRRQGSQYF. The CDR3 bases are TGCAGTGCTAGAGATCGTAGACAGGGGTCGCAGTATTTT.

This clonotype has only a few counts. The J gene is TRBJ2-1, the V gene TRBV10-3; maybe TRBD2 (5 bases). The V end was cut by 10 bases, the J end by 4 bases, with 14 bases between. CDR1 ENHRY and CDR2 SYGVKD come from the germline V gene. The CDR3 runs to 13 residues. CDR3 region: CATASGGYNEQFF. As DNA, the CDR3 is TGTGCCACAGCAAGCGGAGGTTACAATGAGCAGTTCTTC.